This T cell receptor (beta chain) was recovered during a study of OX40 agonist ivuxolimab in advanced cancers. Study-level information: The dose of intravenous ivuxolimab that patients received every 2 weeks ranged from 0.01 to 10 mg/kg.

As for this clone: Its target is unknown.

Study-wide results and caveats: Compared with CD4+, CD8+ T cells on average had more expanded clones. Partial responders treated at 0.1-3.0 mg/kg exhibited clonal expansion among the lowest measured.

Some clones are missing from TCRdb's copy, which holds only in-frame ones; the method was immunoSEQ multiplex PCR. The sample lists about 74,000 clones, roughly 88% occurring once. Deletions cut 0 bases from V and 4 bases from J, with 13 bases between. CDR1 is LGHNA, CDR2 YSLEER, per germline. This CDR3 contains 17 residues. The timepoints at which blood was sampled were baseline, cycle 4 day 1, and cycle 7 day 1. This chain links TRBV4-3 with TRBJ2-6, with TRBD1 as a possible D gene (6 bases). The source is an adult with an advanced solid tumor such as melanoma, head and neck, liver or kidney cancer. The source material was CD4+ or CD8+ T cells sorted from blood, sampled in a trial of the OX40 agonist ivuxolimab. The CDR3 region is CASSQDLQGTGANVLTF. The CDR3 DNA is TGCGCCAGCAGCCAAGACCTCCAGGGGACAGGGGCCAACGTCCTGACTTTC.